This TCR beta chain was recovered during a study of blood T cell repertoires in COVID-19. Enrolled during active infection, Seattle patients were then followed longitudinally. The sample holds one count of this clone. Other DNA sequences in the same sample also yield this CDR3. Unmatched junction bases numbered 5, after V lost 0 bases and J lost 4 bases. CDR1 and CDR2 (germline): ENHRY, SYGVKD. This CDR3 comprises 16 residues. Only in-frame clones appear in the TCRdb table, and some are missing; sequencing was by immunoSEQ multiplex PCR. Found here are 210,000 or so clones, 83% of them singletons; the top ten hold roughly 1.2%.

Sequenced sample: peripheral blood. The receptor was isolated from a woman under 40 with COVID-19, enrolled during active disease. The chain uses TRBV10-3 and TRBJ2-1, with 8 bases identical to TRBD2. This chain's CDR3 is CAISESMAGGYNEQFF. In nucleotides, the CDR3 is TGTGCCATCAGTGAGTCGATGGCGGGGGGTTACAATGAGCAGTTCTTC.